This T cell receptor (beta chain) was identified during a study of technical replicates of blood from a few donors (dated by TCRdb to about 2017). The receptor library was made with the immunoSEQ multiplex PCR assay. What TCRdb holds here is the immuneACCESS table cut down to in-frame rearrangements. Part of the clones is not present; checked against another copy, under half of the missing clones reflect an unresolved V gene, and the others are unexplained. Across this sample there are 70,000 to 85,000 clones, with 97% seen only once. Of the sample, 0.15% to 0.2% is held by the ten largest clones. The sample holds one count of this clone. The antigen this receptor binds is unknown. There are no base qualities to consult, and no much larger clone falls within one base. The sample was T cells isolated from PBMCs. The TCR sequence derives from a human donor in good health.

The DNA sequence is TGTGCCAGCCCCGTCGTGACCAGGGGCGCTGAAGCTTTCTTT. This gives the protein CASPVVTRGAEAFF. Here the chain combines TRBV5-8 and TRBJ1-1; tentative D gene TRBD1, with 6 bases matching. CDR3 length: 14 amino acids, cysteine to phenylalanine. Of all the DNA, just the CDR3 is kept, 42 bases in frame from base 1. CDR1 and CDR2, per the germline V gene, are SGHTS and YDEGEE. Between the V and J ends, shortened by 7 bases and 6 bases respectively, the junction contains 19 bases.